This T cell receptor beta chain was retrieved from a study of blood T cells in healthy people across ages. This CDR3 is built from 17 residues. CDR1 and CDR2 (germline): SGHTA, FQGNSA. With 1 base removed from V and 4 bases from J, the gap between germline ends came to 16 bases. A note on this clonotype: Its antigen is unknown.

Healthy individuals of Caucasian origin from Russia, aged about 6 to 100, served as donors. Notes on the study in general: Samples with more naive T cells showed higher observed beta diversity.

PCR was performed a second time for about 7 to 12 cycles using a sample-barcoded 5' primer and a J-beta primer mix. From the 5' RACE reads, TCRdb called clonotypes with MiXCR, one entry per CDR3 protein. The data show 650,000 to 1,000,000 distinct CDR3 sequences, with 36% seen just once and 10% to 15% held by the top ten. This TCR came from a man between 18 and 35 years old in good health. The sequenced sample consisted of blood. The gene calls are TRBV7-2 and TRBJ1-4; D gene unclear. The CDR3 region has the DNA TGTGCCAGCAGCTTAGGATACGGAGGAGGAAATAATGAAAAACTGTTTTTT. The encoded protein is CASSLGYGGGNNEKLFF.